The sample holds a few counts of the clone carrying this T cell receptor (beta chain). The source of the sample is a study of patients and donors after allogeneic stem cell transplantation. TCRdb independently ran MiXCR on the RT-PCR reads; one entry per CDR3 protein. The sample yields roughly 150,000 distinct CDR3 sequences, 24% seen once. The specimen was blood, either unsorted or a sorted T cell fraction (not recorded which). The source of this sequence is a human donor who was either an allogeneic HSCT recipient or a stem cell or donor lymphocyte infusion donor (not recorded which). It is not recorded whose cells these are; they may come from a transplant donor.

The CDR3, as DNA: TGCAGTGCTATCCGGGACACGAATTCACCCCTCCACTTT. Protein sequence: CSAIRDTNSPLHF. This rearrangement joins TRBV20-1 to TRBJ1-6; a possible D gene is TRBD1 (6 bases). Germline loops: CDR1 DFQATT, CDR2 SNEGSKA (reference sequence). The length of the CDR3 is 13 residues. V dropped 4 bases and J dropped 7 bases, with 11 bases sitting between them.